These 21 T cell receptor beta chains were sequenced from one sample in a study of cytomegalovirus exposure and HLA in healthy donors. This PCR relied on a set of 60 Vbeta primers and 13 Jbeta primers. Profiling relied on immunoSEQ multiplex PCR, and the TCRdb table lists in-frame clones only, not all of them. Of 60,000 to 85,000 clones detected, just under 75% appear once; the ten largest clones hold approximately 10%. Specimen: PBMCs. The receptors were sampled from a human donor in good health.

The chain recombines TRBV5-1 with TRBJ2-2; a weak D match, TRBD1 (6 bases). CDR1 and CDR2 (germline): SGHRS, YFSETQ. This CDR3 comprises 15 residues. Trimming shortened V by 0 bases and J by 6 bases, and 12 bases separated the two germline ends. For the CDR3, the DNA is TGCGCCAGCAGCTTGGCGGACAGTCGATCCGGGGAGCTGTTTTTT. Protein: CASSLADSRSGELFF.

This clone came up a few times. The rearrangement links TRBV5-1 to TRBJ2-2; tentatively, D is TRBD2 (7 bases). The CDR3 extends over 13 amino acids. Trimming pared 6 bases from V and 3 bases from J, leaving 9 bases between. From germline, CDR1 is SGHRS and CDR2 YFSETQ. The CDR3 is CASKGGDTGELFF. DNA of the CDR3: TGCGCCAGCAAGGGGGGGGACACCGGGGAGCTGTTTTTT.

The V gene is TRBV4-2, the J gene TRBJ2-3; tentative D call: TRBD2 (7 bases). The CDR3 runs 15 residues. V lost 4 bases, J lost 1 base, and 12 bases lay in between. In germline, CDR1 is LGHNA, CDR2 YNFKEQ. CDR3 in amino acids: CASSLWGGGTDTQYF. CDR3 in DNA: TGTGCCAGCAGCCTTTGGGGGGGCGGCACAGATACGCAGTATTTT.

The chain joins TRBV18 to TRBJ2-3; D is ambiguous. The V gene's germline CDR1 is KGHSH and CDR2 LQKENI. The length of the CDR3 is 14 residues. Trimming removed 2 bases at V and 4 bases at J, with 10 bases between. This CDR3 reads CASSPDSRADTQYF. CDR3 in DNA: TGTGCCAGCTCACCAGACTCCCGGGCAGATACGCAGTATTTT. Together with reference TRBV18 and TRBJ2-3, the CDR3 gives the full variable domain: NAGVMQNPRHLVRRRGQEARLRCSPMKGHSHVYWYRQLPEEGLKFMVYLQKENIIDESGMPKERFSAEFPKEGPSILRIQQVVRGDSAAYFCASSPDSRADTQYFGPGTRLTVL.

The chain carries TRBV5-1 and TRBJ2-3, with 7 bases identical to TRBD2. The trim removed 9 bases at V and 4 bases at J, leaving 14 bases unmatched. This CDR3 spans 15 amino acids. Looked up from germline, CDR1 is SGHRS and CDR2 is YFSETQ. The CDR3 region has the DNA TGCGCCACCACTCCCCAAGGACTAGGGTCAGATACGCAGTATTTT. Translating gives CATTPQGLGSDTQYF. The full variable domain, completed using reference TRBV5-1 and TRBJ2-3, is KAGVTQTPRYLIKTRGQQVTLSCSPISGHRSVSWYQQTPGQGLQFLFEYFSETQRNKGNFPGRFSGRQFSNSRSEMNVSTLELGDSALYLCATTPQGLGSDTQYFGPGTRLTVL.

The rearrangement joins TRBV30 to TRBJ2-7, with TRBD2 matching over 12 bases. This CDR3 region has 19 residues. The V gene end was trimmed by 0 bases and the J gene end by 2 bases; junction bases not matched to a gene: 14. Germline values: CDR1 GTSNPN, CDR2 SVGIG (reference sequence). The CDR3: CAWSVTGLAGGTRPYEQYF. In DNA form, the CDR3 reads TGTGCCTGGAGTGTAACTGGGCTAGCGGGAGGGACGAGGCCCTACGAGCAGTACTTC. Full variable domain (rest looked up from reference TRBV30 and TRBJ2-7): SQTIHQWPATLVQPVGSPLSLECTVEGTSNPNLYWYRQAAGRGLQLLFYSVGIGQISSEVPQNLSASRPQDRQFILSSKKLLLSDSGFYLCAWSVTGLAGGTRPYEQYFGPGTRLTVT.

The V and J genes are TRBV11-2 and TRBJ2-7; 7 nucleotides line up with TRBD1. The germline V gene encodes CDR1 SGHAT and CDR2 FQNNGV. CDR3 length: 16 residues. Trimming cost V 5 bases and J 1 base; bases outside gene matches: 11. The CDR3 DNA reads TGTGCCAGCAGCCCCCTTGACAGGGTTGGGTCCTACGAGCAGTACTTC. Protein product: CASSPLDRVGSYEQYF.

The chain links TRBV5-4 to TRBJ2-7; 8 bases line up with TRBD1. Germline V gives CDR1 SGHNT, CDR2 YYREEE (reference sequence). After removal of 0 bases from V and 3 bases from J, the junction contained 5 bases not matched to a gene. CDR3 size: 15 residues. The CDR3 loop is CASSLGGQGHYEQYF. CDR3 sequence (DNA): TGTGCCAGCAGCTTGGGAGGACAGGGACACTACGAGCAGTACTTC. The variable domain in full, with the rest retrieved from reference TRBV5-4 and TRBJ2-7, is ETGVTQSPTHLIKTRGQQVTLRCSSQSGHNTVSWYQQALGQGPQFIFQYYREEENGRGNFPPRFSGLQFPNYSSELNVNALELDDSALYLCASSLGGQGHYEQYFGPGTRLTVT.

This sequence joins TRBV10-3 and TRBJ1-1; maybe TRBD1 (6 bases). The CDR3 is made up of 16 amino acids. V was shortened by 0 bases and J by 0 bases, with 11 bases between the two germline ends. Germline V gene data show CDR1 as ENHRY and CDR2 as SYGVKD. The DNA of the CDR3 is TGTGCCATCAGTGAGTCCGGGGGGCCCATGAACACTGAAGCTTTCTTT. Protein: CAISESGGPMNTEAFF.

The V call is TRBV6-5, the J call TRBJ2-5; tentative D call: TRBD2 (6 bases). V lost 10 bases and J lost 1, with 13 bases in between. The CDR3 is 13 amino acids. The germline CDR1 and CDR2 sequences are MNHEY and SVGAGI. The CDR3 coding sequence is TGTGCCACATCCGGGACTCTCCAAGAGACCCAGTACTTC. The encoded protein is CATSGTLQETQYF.

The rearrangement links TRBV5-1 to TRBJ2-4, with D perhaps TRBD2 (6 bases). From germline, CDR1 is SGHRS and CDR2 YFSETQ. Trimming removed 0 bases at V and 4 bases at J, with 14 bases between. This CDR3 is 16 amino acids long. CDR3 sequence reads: CASSLGDFGAKNIQYF. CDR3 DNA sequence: TGCGCCAGCAGCTTGGGGGACTTTGGGGCAAAAAACATTCAGTACTTC.

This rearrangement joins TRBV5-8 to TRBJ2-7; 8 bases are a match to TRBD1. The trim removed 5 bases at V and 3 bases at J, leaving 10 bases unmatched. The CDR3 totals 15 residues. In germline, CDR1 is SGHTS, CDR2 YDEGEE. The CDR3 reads CASSTPGQANYEQYF. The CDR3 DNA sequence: TGTGCCAGCAGTACCCCGGGACAGGCTAACTACGAGCAGTACTTC. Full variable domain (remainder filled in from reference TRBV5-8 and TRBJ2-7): EAGVTQSPTHLIKTRGQQATLRCSPISGHTSVYWYQQALGLGLQFLLWYDEGEERNRGNFPPRFSGRQFPNYSSELNVNALELEDSALYLCASSTPGQANYEQYFGPGTRLTVT.

The DNA for the CDR3 is TGCGCCAGCAGCGGAATTTCGACAGGCAAACATAGCAATCAGCCCCAGCATTTT. Translation: CASSGISTGKHSNQPQHF. V and J are TRBV5-1 and TRBJ1-5, with D possibly TRBD1 on 6 matching bases. Germline lookup yields CDR1 SGHRS and CDR2 YFSETQ. The CDR3 has 18 residues. V gave up 4 bases and J gave up 0 bases, with 20 bases separating them.

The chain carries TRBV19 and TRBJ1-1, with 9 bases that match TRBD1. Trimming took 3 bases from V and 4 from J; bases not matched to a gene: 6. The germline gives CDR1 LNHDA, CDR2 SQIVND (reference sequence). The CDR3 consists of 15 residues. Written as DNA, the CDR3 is TGTGCCAGTAGTATGGCCGGGACAGGGCTCACTGAAGCTTTCTTT. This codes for CASSMAGTGLTEAFF.

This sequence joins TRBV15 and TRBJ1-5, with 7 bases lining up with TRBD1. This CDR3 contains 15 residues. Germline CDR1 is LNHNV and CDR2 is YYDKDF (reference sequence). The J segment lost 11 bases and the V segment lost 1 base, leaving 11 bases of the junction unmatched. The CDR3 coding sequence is TGTGCCACCAGCAGAGGCGACAGGGACATGGAGGCCCAGCATTTT. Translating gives CATSRGDRDMEAQHF.

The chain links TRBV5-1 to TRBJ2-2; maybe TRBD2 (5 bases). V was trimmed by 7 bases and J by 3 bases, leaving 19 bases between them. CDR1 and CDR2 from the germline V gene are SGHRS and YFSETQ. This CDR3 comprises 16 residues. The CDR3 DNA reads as TGCGCCAGCTCAGCTTGGAATAGCGCTGACACCGGGGAGCTGTTTTTT. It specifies CASSAWNSADTGELFF.

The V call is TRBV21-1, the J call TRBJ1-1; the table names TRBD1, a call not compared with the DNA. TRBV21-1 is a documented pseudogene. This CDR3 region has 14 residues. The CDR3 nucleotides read TGTGCCGGCAGCAGAGGGGGCAGCCACACTGAAGCTTTCTTT. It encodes CAGSRGGSHTEAFF.

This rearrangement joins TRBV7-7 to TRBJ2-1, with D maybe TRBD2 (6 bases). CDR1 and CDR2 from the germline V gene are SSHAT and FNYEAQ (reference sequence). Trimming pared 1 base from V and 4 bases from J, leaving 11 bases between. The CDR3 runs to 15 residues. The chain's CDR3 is CASSLVAGLYNEQFF. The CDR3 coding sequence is TGTGCCAGCAGCTTAGTTGCGGGGCTATACAATGAGCAGTTCTTC.

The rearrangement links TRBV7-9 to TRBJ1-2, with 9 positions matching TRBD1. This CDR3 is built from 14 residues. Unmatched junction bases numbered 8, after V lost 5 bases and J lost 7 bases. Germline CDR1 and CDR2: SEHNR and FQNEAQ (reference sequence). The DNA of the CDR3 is TGTGCCAGCAGCGACAGGGGACAGGGAGGTGGCTACACCTTC. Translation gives CASSDRGQGGGYTF.

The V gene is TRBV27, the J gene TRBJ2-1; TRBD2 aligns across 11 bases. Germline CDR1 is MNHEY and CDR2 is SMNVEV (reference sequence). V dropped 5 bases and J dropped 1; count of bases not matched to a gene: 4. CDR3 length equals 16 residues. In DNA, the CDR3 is TGTGCCAGCAGTCGGACTAGCGGGTATTCCTACAATGAGCAGTTCTTC. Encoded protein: CASSRTSGYSYNEQFF.

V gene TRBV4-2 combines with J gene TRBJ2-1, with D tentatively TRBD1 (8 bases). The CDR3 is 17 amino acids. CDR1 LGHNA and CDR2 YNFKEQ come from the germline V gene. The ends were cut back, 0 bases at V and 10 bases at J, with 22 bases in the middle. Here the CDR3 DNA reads TGTGCCAGCAGCCAAGAAAGCGGGACAGGCGCACGGGGAGAGCAGTTCTTC. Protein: CASSQESGTGARGEQFF.